These 3 T cell receptor beta chains were sequenced from one sample in a study of shared T cell receptors in the human thymus. The protocol was immunoSEQ multiplex PCR, while the TCRdb copy is restricted to in-frame clones and leaves out a portion. The data contain some 760,000 clones, 80% to 90% of them singletons. The data also belong to a second study, concerning human thymus T cells.

The sequenced sample consisted of thymocytes. Receptors were obtained from a girl less than two years old with a congenital heart defect.

The V gene is TRBV29-1, the J gene TRBJ2-5; D is possibly TRBD1 (6 bases). Germline V lookup: CDR1 SQVTM, CDR2 ANQGSEA. The length of the CDR3 is 10 residues. The V and J ends lost 6 bases and 8 bases respectively, with 10 bases between them. In DNA form, the CDR3 reads TGCAGCGTCGGGGACACAACCCAGTACTTC. This gives the protein CSVGDTTQYF.

The CDR3 region is CASSIRQGHSNQPQHF. The CDR3 nucleotides read TGTGCCAGTAGTATCCGACAGGGGCATAGCAATCAGCCCCAGCATTTT. The rearrangement links TRBV19 to TRBJ1-5; TRBD1 aligns across 8 bases. CDR1 LNHDA and CDR2 SQIVND come from the germline V gene (reference sequence). V lost 3 bases to trimming and J lost 0 bases; unmatched junction nucleotides: 4. The CDR3 extends over 16 amino acids. The complete variable domain, with remaining parts taken from reference TRBV19 and TRBJ1-5, reads DGGITQSPKYLFRKEGQNVTLSCEQNLNHDAMYWYRQDPGQGLRLIYYSQIVNDFQKGDIAEGYSVSREKKESFPLTVTSAQKNPTAFYLCASSIRQGHSNQPQHFGDGTRLSIL.

The rearrangement joins TRBV27 to TRBJ2-3; D remains unclear. The CDR3 runs to 16 residues. CDR1 is MNHEY and CDR2 is SMNVEV in the germline V gene (reference sequence). V was clipped by 2 bases and J by 1 base, with 13 bases between them. The CDR3 reads CASSLTPRLGTDTQYF. Written as DNA, the CDR3 is TGTGCCAGCAGTTTAACTCCTCGCTTAGGCACAGATACGCAGTATTTT.